This entry lists 29 T cell receptor beta chains sequenced from one sample in a study of technical replicates of blood from four donors. TCRdb's table, derived via immunoSEQ multiplex PCR, lists solely in-frame clones and lacks some. The sample records 60,000 to 90,000 clones, approximately 96% being singletons. Sequenced sample: T cells isolated from PBMCs. These receptors all stem from a human donor in good health.

The chain recombines TRBV28 with TRBJ2-1, with TRBD2 as a possible D gene (6 bases). Germline CDR1 is MDHEN and CDR2 is SYDVKM. Trimming took 2 bases from V and 0 from J, leaving 8 bases between them. The CDR3 consists of 15 residues. The CDR3 sequence: CASSLIGSSYNEQFF. CDR3 coding DNA: TGTGCCAGCAGTTTAATCGGGAGCTCCTACAATGAGCAGTTCTTC.

The chain joins TRBV9 to TRBJ2-2, with D maybe TRBD1 (5 bases). Trimming cost V 0 bases and J 6 bases, with 6 bases left between them. Germline values: CDR1 SGDLS, CDR2 YYNGEE. The CDR3 covers 13 residues. Written as DNA, the CDR3 is TGTGCCAGCAGCGTAGACAGGCCCGGGGAGCTGTTTTTT. This sequence encodes CASSVDRPGELFF.

The chain uses TRBV9 and TRBJ2-3; 7 bases map to TRBD2. The germline V gene has CDR1 SGDLS and CDR2 YYNGEE. The CDR3 extends over 16 amino acids. The V gene end was trimmed by 0 bases and the J gene end by 2 bases; junction bases not matched to a gene: 6. CDR3 DNA: TGTGCCAGCAGCGTAGGGAGCGGGGTGAACACAGATACGCAGTATTTT. Amino acids: CASSVGSGVNTDTQYF.

The chain uses TRBV27 and TRBJ2-1, with 12 bases fitting TRBD2. With 4 bases clipped from V and 1 base from J, the junction kept 5 bases outside the gene matches. Germline values: CDR1 MNHEY, CDR2 SMNVEV (reference sequence). CDR3 length equals 17 residues. CDR3 sequence reads: CASSSGTSGFSYNEQFF. CDR3 nucleotide sequence: TGTGCCAGCAGTTCCGGGACTAGCGGGTTTTCCTACAATGAGCAGTTCTTC.

This clone was detected only once. The chain joins TRBV28 to TRBJ2-5; possibly TRBD1 for D (6 bases). Trimming left V 9 bases short and J 3 bases short, with 14 bases between. The V gene's germline CDR1 is MDHEN and CDR2 SYDVKM. The CDR3 is 13 residues long. CDR3 coding DNA: TGTGCCAGTCTACAGGGCGATAAAGAGACCCAGTACTTC. Residues: CASLQGDKETQYF.

J is TRBJ2-1 and V is TRBV19, with 10 bases lining up with TRBD2. This CDR3 spans 16 amino acids. J gave up 2 bases and V 5 bases, and 6 bases lay outside the gene matches. The germline V gene has CDR1 LNHDA and CDR2 SQIVND (reference sequence). The CDR3 spells CASSVYLAGAYNEQFF. The CDR3 DNA is TGTGCCAGTAGTGTTTATCTAGCGGGAGCCTACAATGAGCAGTTCTTC.

The genes are TRBV5-1 and TRBJ2-7; D is possibly TRBD1 (5 bases). CDR1 is SGHRS, CDR2 YFSETQ, per germline. The V gene lost 3 bases and the J gene lost 3 bases, with 16 bases spanning the gap. CDR3 length equals 15 residues. The CDR3 is CASSSHQGSHYEQYF. In nucleotides, the CDR3 is TGCGCCAGCAGCTCCCATCAGGGATCTCACTACGAGCAGTACTTC.

This chain links TRBV25-1 with TRBJ2-4; no definite D call. Trimming took off 1 base at V and 0 bases at J, with 7 bases between the two ends. CDR3 length: 15 residues. Per germline, CDR1 MGHDK and CDR2 SYGVNS. In DNA, the CDR3 is TGTGCCAGCAGTGAATGTGTAGTAGCCAAAAACATTCAGTACTTC. This codes for CASSECVVAKNIQYF. Full variable domain (rest looked up from reference TRBV25-1 and TRBJ2-4): EADIYQTPRYLVIGTGKKITLECSQTMGHDKMYWYQQDPGMELHLIHYSYGVNSTEKGDLSSESTVSRIRTEHFPLTLESARPSHTSQYLCASSECVVAKNIQYFGAGTRLSVL.

The chain employs TRBV4-1 and TRBJ2-1; a possible D gene is TRBD2 (6 bases). The CDR3 consists of 12 residues. Germline CDR1 reads MGHRA; CDR2 reads YSYEKL. Trimming removed 2 bases from V and 11 bases from J, with 10 bases in between. Here the CDR3 DNA reads TGCGCCAGCAGCCAACCCGGGACTCAGCAGTTCTTC. The encoded protein is CASSQPGTQQFF.

As regards this clone: Other DNA sequences in the sample encode the same CDR3. This sequence joins TRBV5-1 and TRBJ1-1; D perhaps matches TRBD1 (6 bases). This CDR3 has 13 amino acids. CDR1 and CDR2 from the germline V gene are SGHRS and YFSETQ. V lost 7 bases to trimming and J lost 0 bases, with 10 bases between them. CDR3 amino acids: CASSDRLNTEAFF. CDR3 sequence (DNA): TGCGCCAGCTCGGACAGACTGAACACTGAAGCTTTCTTT.

The CDR3 loop reads CASSLRGRNTEAFF. The CDR3 DNA sequence: TGTGCCAGCAGCTTGCGGGGAAGGAACACTGAAGCTTTCTTT. The chain is built from TRBV5-6 and TRBJ1-1, with D hard to call. This CDR3 has 14 residues. Trimming shortened V by 1 base and J by 1 base, and 8 bases separated the two germline ends. CDR1 and CDR2 (germline): SGHDT, YYEEEE.

V is TRBV6-5 and J is TRBJ1-2, with a tentative D call TRBD1 (5 bases). The CDR3 spans 13 residues. Germline V gene data show CDR1 as MNHEY and CDR2 as SVGAGI. V was clipped by 6 bases and J by 2 bases, with 10 bases between them. CDR3 in amino acids: CASSEAGNYGYTF. The CDR3 region has the DNA TGTGCCAGCAGCGAGGCAGGGAACTATGGCTACACCTTC.

V is TRBV19 and J is TRBJ2-7, with TRBD1 matching 7 bases. Looked up from germline, CDR1 is LNHDA and CDR2 is SQIVND (reference sequence). After removal of 0 bases from V and 1 base from J, the junction contained 9 bases not matched to a gene. This CDR3 spans 17 amino acids. Written as DNA, the CDR3 is TGTGCCAGTAGTATAGACACCGGGGACAGCCGTTCCTACGAGCAGTACTTC. It codes for CASSIDTGDSRSYEQYF.

The V call is TRBV29-1, the J call TRBJ2-3, with D unclear. Deletions cut 1 base from V and 0 bases from J, with 5 bases between. The germline V gene has CDR1 SQVTM and CDR2 ANQGSEA. The CDR3 consists of 13 residues. For the CDR3, the DNA is TGCAGCGTTGAAGGGCCTAGCACAGATACGCAGTATTTT. Its translation: CSVEGPSTDTQYF.

The J gene is TRBJ1-1, the V gene TRBV9; D not certain. This CDR3 is built from 15 residues. CDR1 and CDR2 from the germline V gene are SGDLS and YYNGEE. The V and J ends lost 0 bases and 0 bases respectively, with 9 bases between them. CDR3 sequence (DNA): TGTGCCAGCAGCGTAGACGGGTACATGAACACTGAAGCTTTCTTT. Protein: CASSVDGYMNTEAFF.

The chain is built from TRBV6-1 and TRBJ1-6, with D possibly being TRBD1 (6 bases). Germline V CDR1 and CDR2: MNHNS, SASEGT. The V end was cut by 6 bases, the J end by 4 bases, with 13 bases between. The CDR3 has 15 residues. CDR3 DNA: TGTGCCAGCAGAGGACAGCCAGAATATAATTCACCCCTCCACTTT. Its translation is CASRGQPEYNSPLHF.

The V and J genes are TRBV15 and TRBJ2-7; 15 positions agree with TRBD2. J gave up 2 bases and V 5 bases, and 7 bases lay outside the gene matches. The CDR3 covers 17 residues. Germline V gives CDR1 LNHNV, CDR2 YYDKDF (reference sequence). CDR3 nucleotides: TGTGCCACCAGCGCCGGACTAGCGGGAGGGCCACCCTACGAGCAGTACTTC. This translates into CATSAGLAGGPPYEQYF.

The chain combines TRBV5-1 with TRBJ2-5, with 12 nucleotides matching TRBD2. The CDR3 has 16 residues. CDR1 is SGHRS and CDR2 is YFSETQ in the germline V gene. V lost 4 bases to trimming and J lost 5 bases; unmatched junction nucleotides: 9. The CDR3 reads CASSPETSGGRETQYF. CDR3 nucleotide sequence: TGCGCCAGCAGCCCGGAAACTAGCGGGGGGCGGGAGACCCAGTACTTC.

The chain links TRBV30 to TRBJ1-4; D remains unclear. Trimming cost V 4 bases and J 4 bases, with 10 bases left between them. Germline values: CDR1 GTSNPN, CDR2 SVGIG (reference sequence). The CDR3 sequence is 13 residues long. CDR3 bases: TGTGCCTGGACGGCGGTACTTAATGAAAAACTGTTTTTT. This codes for CAWTAVLNEKLFF. Combining the CDR3 with reference TRBV30 and TRBJ1-4 gives the whole variable domain SQTIHQWPATLVQPVGSPLSLECTVEGTSNPNLYWYRQAAGRGLQLLFYSVGIGQISSEVPQNLSASRPQDRQFILSSKKLLLSDSGFYLCAWTAVLNEKLFFGSGTQLSVL.

This clone came up once. The chain joins TRBV5-1 to TRBJ1-1, with 8 bases fitting TRBD1. Looked up from germline, CDR1 is SGHRS and CDR2 is YFSETQ. CDR3 size: 16 residues. V lost 4 bases to trimming and J lost 4 bases; unmatched junction nucleotides: 12. CDR3 sequence reads: CASSPYLQGASTEAFF. CDR3 bases: TGCGCCAGCAGCCCCTATCTCCAGGGGGCGAGCACTGAAGCTTTCTTT.

The genes are TRBV29-1 and TRBJ2-6, with a possible D match to TRBD1 (5 bases). This CDR3 contains 14 residues. Germline lookup yields CDR1 SQVTM and CDR2 ANQGSEA. The V and J ends lost 3 bases and 0 bases respectively, with 6 bases between them. CDR3 residues: CSVEGLSGANVLTF. CDR3 bases: TGCAGCGTTGAGGGGCTCTCTGGGGCCAACGTCCTGACTTTC.

The chain combines TRBV7-7 with TRBJ2-7; 8 bases are shared with TRBD2. Germline V gives CDR1 SSHAT, CDR2 FNYEAQ (reference sequence). V lost 5 bases and J lost 3; bases outside the gene matches: 9. The CDR3 totals 15 residues. CDR3 protein: CASSPGGAGDYEQYF. The DNA for the CDR3 is TGTGCCAGCAGCCCGGGGGGAGCGGGAGACTACGAGCAGTACTTC.

V and J are TRBV6-1 and TRBJ2-7, with D uncertain. CDR1 is MNHNS, CDR2 SASEGT, per germline. The CDR3 has 13 residues. The V and J ends lost 4 bases and 4 bases respectively, with 11 bases between them. CDR3 region: CASSGTEIYEQYF. The CDR3 DNA follows: TGTGCCAGCAGTGGAACAGAGATTTACGAGCAGTACTTC.

This chain joins TRBV25-1 and TRBJ1-2, with 9 bases matching TRBD1. CDR1 MGHDK and CDR2 SYGVNS come from the germline V gene. With V trimmed by 8 bases and J by 7 bases, 8 bases remained unmatched. The CDR3 loop spans 13 amino acids. DNA of the CDR3: TGTGCCAGCGAGACCGGGACAGGGAGTGGCTACACCTTC. Its protein product is CASETGTGSGYTF.

This clone was counted a few times. The CDR3 bases are TGTGCCAGTAGTACCAGGGGGAACACTGAAGCTTTCTTT. This codes for CASSTRGNTEAFF. This rearrangement joins TRBV19 to TRBJ1-1; maybe TRBD1 (6 bases). Germline V lookup: CDR1 LNHDA, CDR2 SQIVND (reference sequence). Trimming stripped 4 bases from V and 1 base from J, with 7 bases between. The length of the CDR3 is 13 residues.

The rearrangement joins TRBV6-5 to TRBJ2-5, with no clear D. Per germline, CDR1 MNHEY and CDR2 SVGAGI. Between the trimmed V and J ends, which lost 3 bases and 8 bases, there was a span of 7 bases. The CDR3 loop spans 11 amino acids. DNA for the CDR3: TGTGCCAGCAGTTATGACTCAACCCAGTACTTC. Residues: CASSYDSTQYF.

Here the CDR3 DNA reads TGTGCCAGTAGTATCCCAATCGCCACAGGTTACAATCAGCCCCAGCATTTT. This encodes CASSIPIATGYNQPQHF. The genes are TRBV19 and TRBJ1-5, with D perhaps TRBD1 (5 bases). This CDR3 has 17 amino acids. V was trimmed by 3 bases and J by 3 bases, leaving 18 bases between them. Germline V gene data show CDR1 as LNHDA and CDR2 as SQIVND (reference sequence). The full variable domain, in which reference TRBV19 and TRBJ1-5 provide the parts outside the CDR3, is DGGITQSPKYLFRKEGQNVTLSCEQNLNHDAMYWYRQDPGQGLRLIYYSQIVNDFQKGDIAEGYSVSREKKESFPLTVTSAQKNPTAFYLCASSIPIATGYNQPQHFGDGTRLSIL.

The genes are TRBV12-2 and TRBJ2-3; the table's D call TRBD2 went unverified against the DNA. TRBV12-2 is termed a pseudogene. This CDR3 spans 15 amino acids. The CDR3 nucleotides read TGTGCAAGTCGCCCCAGCGGGAGAGCAACAGATACGCAGTATTTT. Protein: CASRPSGRATDTQYF.

The genes are TRBV6-5 and TRBJ2-7, with 11 bases lining up with TRBD1. V dropped 1 base and J dropped 5; count of bases not matched to a gene: 4. Germline V gene data show CDR1 as MNHEY and CDR2 as SVGAGI. The CDR3 has 15 residues. The CDR3 is CASSYWGQGVDEQYF. The DNA for the CDR3 is TGTGCCAGCAGTTACTGGGGACAGGGGGTCGACGAGCAGTACTTC.